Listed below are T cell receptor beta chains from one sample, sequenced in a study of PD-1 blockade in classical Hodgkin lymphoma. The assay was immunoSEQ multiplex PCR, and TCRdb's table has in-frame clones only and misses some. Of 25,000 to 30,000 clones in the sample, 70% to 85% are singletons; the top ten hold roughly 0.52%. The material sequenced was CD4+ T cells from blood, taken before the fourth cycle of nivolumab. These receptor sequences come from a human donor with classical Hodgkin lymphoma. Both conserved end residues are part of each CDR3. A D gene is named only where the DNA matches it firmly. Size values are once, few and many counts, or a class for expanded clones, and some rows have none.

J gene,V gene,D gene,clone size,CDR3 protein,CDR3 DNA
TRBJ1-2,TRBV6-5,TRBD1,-,CASSFSTGASGYTF,TGTGCCAGCAGTTTTTCGACAGGGGCGTCTGGCTACACCTTC
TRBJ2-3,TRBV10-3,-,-,CAISGGATDTQYF,TGTGCCATCAGCGGCGGGGCTACAGATACGCAGTATTTT
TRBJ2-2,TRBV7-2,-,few,CASNKVRNTGELFF,TGTGCCAGTAACAAAGTCCGGAACACCGGGGAGCTGTTTTTT
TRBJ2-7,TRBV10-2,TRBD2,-,CASRTSGGTYEQYF,TGCGCCAGCAGGACTAGCGGGGGGACCTACGAGCAGTACTTC
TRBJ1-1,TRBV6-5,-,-,CASTARGGRTEAFF,TGTGCCAGCACTGCAAGGGGAGGTCGCACTGAAGCTTTCTTT
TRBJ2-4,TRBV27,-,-,CASSLFSGVGSKNIQYF,TGTGCCAGCAGTTTATTTTCGGGGGTTGGATCCAAAAACATTCAGTACTTC
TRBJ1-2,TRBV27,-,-,CASSLSYRNYGYTF,TGTGCCAGCAGTTTATCTTACAGAAATTATGGCTACACCTTC
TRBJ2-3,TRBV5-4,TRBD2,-,CASSLGLAGSRTDTQYF,TGTGCCAGCAGCTTGGGGTTAGCGGGATCTCGCACAGATACGCAGTATTTT
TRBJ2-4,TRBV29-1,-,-,CSAVDIAKNIQYF,TGCAGCGCCGTAGACATAGCCAAAAACATTCAGTACTTC
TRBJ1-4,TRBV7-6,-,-,CASSTRDGEKLFF,TGTGCCAGCAGCACTAGAGATGGGGAAAAACTGTTTTTT
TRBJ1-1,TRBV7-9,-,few,CASSLLGGRTEAFF,TGTGCCAGCAGCCTCTTAGGGGGACGCACTGAAGCTTTCTTT
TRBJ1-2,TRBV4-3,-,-,CASSHETGFNYGYTF,TGCGCCAGCAGCCACGAGACAGGATTTAACTATGGCTACACCTTC
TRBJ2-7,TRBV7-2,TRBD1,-,CASSWDRSSYEQYF,TGTGCCAGCAGCTGGGACAGGTCCTCCTACGAGCAGTACTTC
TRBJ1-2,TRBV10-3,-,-,CAISELRAGNGYTF,TGTGCCATCAGTGAACTGAGGGCCGGGAATGGCTACACCTTC
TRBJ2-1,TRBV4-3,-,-,CASSQDGGGGSYNEQFF,TGCGCCAGCAGCCAAGATGGGGGCGGGGGTTCCTACAATGAGCAGTTCTTC
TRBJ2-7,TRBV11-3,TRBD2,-,CASSFLAGSRSSYEQYF,TGTGCCAGCAGCTTTCTAGCGGGATCAAGGAGCTCCTACGAGCAGTACTTC
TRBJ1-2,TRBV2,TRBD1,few,CASSRQGPNFNYGYTF,TGTGCCAGCAGTCGACAGGGCCCCAATTTTAACTATGGCTACACCTTC
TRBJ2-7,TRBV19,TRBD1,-,CASSASGTGVYEQYF,TGTGCCAGTAGTGCCTCCGGGACAGGAGTATACGAGCAGTACTTC
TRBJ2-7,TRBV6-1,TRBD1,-,CASRPGQGAIYEQYF,TGTGCCAGCAGACCGGGACAGGGGGCGATTTATGAGCAGTACTTC
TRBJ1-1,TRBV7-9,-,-,CASKVVRGNTEAFF,TGTGCCAGCAAGGTAGTGAGGGGGAACACTGAAGCTTTCTTT
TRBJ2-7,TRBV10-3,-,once,CAISEGGGVYEQYF,TGTGCCATCAGTGAGGGGGGGGGCGTCTACGAGCAGTACTTC
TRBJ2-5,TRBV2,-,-,CASSNQETQYF,TGTGCCAGCAGTAACCAAGAGACCCAGTACTTC
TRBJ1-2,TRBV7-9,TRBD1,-,CASSTPGTGGANYGYTF,TGTGCCAGCAGCACCCCCGGGACAGGGGGCGCGAACTATGGCTACACCTTC
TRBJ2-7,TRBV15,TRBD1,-,CATSRDTQGANGYEQYF,TGTGCCACCAGCAGAGATACACAGGGGGCAAACGGATACGAGCAGTACTTC
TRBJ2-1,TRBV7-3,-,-,CASSSPTHNEQFF,TGTGCCAGCAGCTCTCCGACCCACAATGAGCAGTTCTTC
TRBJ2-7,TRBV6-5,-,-,CASSYSGRYEQYF,TGTGCCAGCAGTTACTCGGGCAGGTACGAGCAATACTTC
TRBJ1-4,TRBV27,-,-,CASSFLGGTNEKLFF,TGTGCCAGCAGTTTTTTGGGCGGAACTAATGAAAAACTGTTTTTT
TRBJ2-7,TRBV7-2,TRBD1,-,CASSYSGGEQYF,TGTGCCAGCAGCTACTCAGGGGGCGAGCAGTACTTC
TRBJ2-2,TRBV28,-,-,CASSFDSANTGELFF,TGTGCCAGCAGTTTCGACAGCGCGAACACCGGGGAGCTGTTTTTT
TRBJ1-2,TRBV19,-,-,CAPGGGPVYGYTF,TGTGCCCCCGGAGGGGGGCCTGTCTATGGCTACACCTTC
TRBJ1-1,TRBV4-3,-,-,CASSQVQRSWMNTEAFF,TGCGCCAGCAGCCAAGTTCAAAGGTCGTGGATGAACACTGAAGCTTTCTTT
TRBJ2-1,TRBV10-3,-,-,CAISDTHGGNEQFF,TGTGCCATCAGTGACACGCATGGGGGCAATGAGCAGTTCTTC
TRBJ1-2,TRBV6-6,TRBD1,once,CASSYSAGGLYGYTF,TGTGCCAGCAGTTACTCGGCAGGGGGCCTCTATGGCTACACCTTC
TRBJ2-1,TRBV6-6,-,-,CASSYEGYEQFF,TGTGCCAGCAGTTACGAAGGCTATGAGCAGTTCTTC
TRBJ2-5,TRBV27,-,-,CASSLSGRVETQYF,TGTGCCAGCAGTTTATCGGGCAGGGTGGAGACCCAGTACTTC
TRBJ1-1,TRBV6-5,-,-,CASSYGGGRVTEAFF,TGTGCCAGCAGTTACGGGGGGGGTAGAGTCACTGAAGCTTTCTTT
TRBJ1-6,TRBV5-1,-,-,CASSLGDINSPLHF,TGCGCCAGCAGCCTCGGGGATATTAATTCACCCCTCCACTTT
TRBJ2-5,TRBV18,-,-,CASSPLPDGGTQYF,TGTGCCAGCTCACCCTTACCGGACGGTGGGACCCAGTACTTC
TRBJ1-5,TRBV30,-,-,CAWSVSVGQPQHF,TGTGCCTGGAGTGTATCAGTGGGTCAGCCCCAGCATTTT
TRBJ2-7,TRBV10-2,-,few,CASSESYGDRYEQYF,TGCGCCAGCAGTGAGTCTTATGGGGACCGCTACGAGCAGTACTTC
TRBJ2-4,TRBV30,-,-,CAWSSQLLTKNIQYF,TGTGCCTGGAGTTCACAGCTGTTGACCAAAAACATTCAGTACTTC
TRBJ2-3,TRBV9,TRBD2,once,CASSVGTSGSTDTQYF,TGTGCCAGCAGCGTAGGGACTAGCGGGTCCACAGATACGCAGTATTTT
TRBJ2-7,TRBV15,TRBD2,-,CATSRGGSIYEQYF,TGTGCCACCAGCAGAGGCGGGAGTATTTACGAGCAGTACTTC
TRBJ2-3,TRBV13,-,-,CASSLSMGGFTDTQYF,TGTGCCAGCAGCTTAAGTATGGGCGGGTTCACAGATACGCAGTATTTT
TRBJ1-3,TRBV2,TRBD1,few,CASSGQGAYSGNTIYF,TGTGCCAGCAGTGGACAGGGGGCCTACTCTGGAAACACCATATATTTT
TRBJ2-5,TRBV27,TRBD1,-,CASRSGTGEETQYF,TGTGCCAGCAGATCCGGGACAGGGGAAGAGACCCAGTACTTC
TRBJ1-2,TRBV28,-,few,CASRTSDHGYTF,TGTGCCAGCAGAACCAGTGATCATGGCTACACCTTC